The clone carrying this TCR beta chain was recorded many times. No antigen is known for it. After removal of 4 bases from V and 5 bases from J, the junction contained 10 bases not matched to a gene. Per the germline V gene, CDR1 is SEHNR and CDR2 is FQNEAQ (reference sequence). There are 15 residues in the CDR3. This sample was included in a study of T-cell reconstitution after alpha-beta-depleted transplantation in children. Study-wide points: Where alpha-beta T cells came from about two months after transplant was reportedly several hundred expanded graft clones.

Library preparation (for TCRbeta) was performed with unique molecular identifiers. MiXCR, applied by TCRdb to the PCR reads, yields one record per CDR3 protein. The top ten clones hold around 17% of a sample with roughly 100,000 distinct CDR3 sequences, under 9% of them seen once. The origin of this receptor is a boy younger than 10 with acute lymphoblastic leukemia, due to receive a stem cell transplant. The chain is built from TRBV7-9 and TRBJ1-2; 7 bases line up with TRBD1. The material sequenced was PBMCs, taken before TCRalphabeta/CD19-depleted stem cell transplant. CDR3 in amino acids: CASSYSRQGQYGYTF. The CDR3 coding sequence is TGTGCCAGCAGCTATTCTCGGCAGGGACAGTATGGCTACACCTTC.